In this sample, the clone carrying this T cell receptor (beta chain) turned up many times. The CDR3 is cut off 3 residues early in the read; its end comes from the germline J gene. The source of the sample is a study of T cell clonality in common variable immunodeficiency. The junction had 20 bases not matched to a gene; V was cut back by 6 bases and J by 6 bases. Per germline, CDR1 DFQATT and CDR2 SNEGSKA (reference sequence). The length of the CDR3 is 16 residues. The method was immunoSEQ multiplex PCR; TCRdb's version includes in-frame clones alone and lacks a portion of them. The repertoire consists of about 32,000 clones, none detected only once.

Sample: peripheral blood mononuclear cells. This chain links TRBV20-1 with TRBJ2-7, with 7 bases matching TRBD2. This TCR derives from a person aged 18 to 75 in good health. CDR3 DNA (partial): TGCAGTGCCATACCAACTAGCGACCCTGGCTGGGGCGAG. This encodes CSAIPTSDPGWGE. The full-length CDR3 reads as CSAIPTSDPGWGEQYF.